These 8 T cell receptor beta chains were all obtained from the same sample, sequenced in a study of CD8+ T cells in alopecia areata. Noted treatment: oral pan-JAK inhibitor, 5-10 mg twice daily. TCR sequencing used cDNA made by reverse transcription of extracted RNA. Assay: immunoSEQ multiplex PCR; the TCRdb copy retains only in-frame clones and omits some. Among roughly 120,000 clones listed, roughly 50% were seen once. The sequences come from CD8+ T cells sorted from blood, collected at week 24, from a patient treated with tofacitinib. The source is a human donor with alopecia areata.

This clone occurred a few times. The chain's CDR3 is CASSSESSYEQYF. The DNA for the CDR3 is TGTGCCAGCAGCTCGGAGAGCTCCTACGAGCAGTACTTC. The chain uses TRBV13 and TRBJ2-7; no firm D call. The V end was cut by 4 bases, the J end by 0 bases, with 7 bases between. Per the germline V gene, CDR1 is PRHDT and CDR2 is FYEKMQ (reference sequence). The CDR3 extends over 13 amino acids.

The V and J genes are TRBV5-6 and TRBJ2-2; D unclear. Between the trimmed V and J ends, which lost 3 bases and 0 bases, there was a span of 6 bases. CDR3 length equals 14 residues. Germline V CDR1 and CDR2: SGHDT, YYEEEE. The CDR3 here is CASSSGANTGELFF. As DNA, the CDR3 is TGTGCCAGCAGCTCGGGCGCGAACACCGGGGAGCTGTTTTTT.

The CDR3 sequence: CASVTGKDEQFF. The CDR3 region has the DNA TGTGCCAGCGTGACAGGGAAGGATGAGCAGTTCTTC. The chain joins TRBV13 to TRBJ2-1; 7 nucleotides align to TRBD1. This CDR3 contains 12 residues. V gave up 8 bases and J gave up 8 bases; unmatched junction bases: 6. Germline V gene sequence: CDR1 PRHDT, CDR2 FYEKMQ (reference sequence).

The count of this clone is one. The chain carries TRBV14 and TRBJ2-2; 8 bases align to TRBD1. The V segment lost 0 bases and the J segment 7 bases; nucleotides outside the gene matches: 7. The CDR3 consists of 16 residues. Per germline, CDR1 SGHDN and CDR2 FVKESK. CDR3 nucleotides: TGTGCCAGCAGCCAAGATCGGAGGACAGGGCTCGGGGAGCTGTTTTTT. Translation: CASSQDRRTGLGELFF.

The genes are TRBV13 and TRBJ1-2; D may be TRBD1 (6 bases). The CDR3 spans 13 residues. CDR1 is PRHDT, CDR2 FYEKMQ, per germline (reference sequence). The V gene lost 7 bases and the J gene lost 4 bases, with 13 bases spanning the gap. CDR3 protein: CASNQGRSYGYTF. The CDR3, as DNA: TGTGCCAGCAACCAGGGGCGCAGCTATGGCTACACCTTC.

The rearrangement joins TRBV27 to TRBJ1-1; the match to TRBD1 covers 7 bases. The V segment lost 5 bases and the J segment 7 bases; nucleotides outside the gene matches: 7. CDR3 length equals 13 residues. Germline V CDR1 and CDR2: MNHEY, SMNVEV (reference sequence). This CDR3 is CASSPETGFEAFF. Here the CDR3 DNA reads TGTGCCAGCAGTCCCGAGACAGGGTTTGAAGCTTTCTTT.

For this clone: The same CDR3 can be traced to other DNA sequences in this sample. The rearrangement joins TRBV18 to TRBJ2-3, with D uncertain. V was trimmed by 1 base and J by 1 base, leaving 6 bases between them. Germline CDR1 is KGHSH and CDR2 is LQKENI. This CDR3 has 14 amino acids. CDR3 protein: CASSPRQGTDTQYF. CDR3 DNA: TGTGCCAGCTCACCACGGCAGGGCACAGATACGCAGTATTTT.

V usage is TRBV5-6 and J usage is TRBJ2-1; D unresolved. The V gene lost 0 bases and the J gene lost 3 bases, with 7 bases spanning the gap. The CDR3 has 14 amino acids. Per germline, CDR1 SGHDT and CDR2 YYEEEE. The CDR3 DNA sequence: TGTGCCAGCAGCTTGGAAGGTTTCTACAATGAGCAGTTCTTC. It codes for CASSLEGFYNEQFF. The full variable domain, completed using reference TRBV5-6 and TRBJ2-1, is DAGVTQSPTHLIKTRGQQVTLRCSPKSGHDTVSWYQQALGQGPQFIFQYYEEEERQRGNFPDRFSGHQFPNYSSELNVNALLLGDSALYLCASSLEGFYNEQFFGPGTRLTVL.